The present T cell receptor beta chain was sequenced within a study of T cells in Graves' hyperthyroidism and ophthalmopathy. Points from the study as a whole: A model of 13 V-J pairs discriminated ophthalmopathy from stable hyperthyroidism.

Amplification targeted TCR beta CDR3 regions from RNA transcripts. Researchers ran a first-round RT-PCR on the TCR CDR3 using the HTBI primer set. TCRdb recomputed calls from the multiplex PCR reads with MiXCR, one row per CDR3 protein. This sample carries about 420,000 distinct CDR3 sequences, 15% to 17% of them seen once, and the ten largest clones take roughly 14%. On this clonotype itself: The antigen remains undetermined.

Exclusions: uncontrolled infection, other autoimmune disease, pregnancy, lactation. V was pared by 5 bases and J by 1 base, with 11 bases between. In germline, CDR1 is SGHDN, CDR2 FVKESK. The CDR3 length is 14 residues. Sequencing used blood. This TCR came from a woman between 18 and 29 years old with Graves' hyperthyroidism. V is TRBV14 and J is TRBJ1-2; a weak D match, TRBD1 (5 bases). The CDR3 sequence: CASSGTENNYGYTF. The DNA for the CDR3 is TGTGCCAGCAGCGGGACGGAGAATAACTATGGCTACACCTTC.